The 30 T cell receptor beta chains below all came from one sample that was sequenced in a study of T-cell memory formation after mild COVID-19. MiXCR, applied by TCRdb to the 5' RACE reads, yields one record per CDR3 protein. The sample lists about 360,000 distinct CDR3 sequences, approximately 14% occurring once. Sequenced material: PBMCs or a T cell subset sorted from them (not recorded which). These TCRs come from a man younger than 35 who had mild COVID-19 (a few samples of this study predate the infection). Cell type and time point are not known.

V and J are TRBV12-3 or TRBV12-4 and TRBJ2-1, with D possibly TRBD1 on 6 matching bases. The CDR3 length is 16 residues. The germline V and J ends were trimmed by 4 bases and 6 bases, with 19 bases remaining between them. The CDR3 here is CASSSTTVGAGNEQFF. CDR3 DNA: TGTGCCAGCAGTTCTACGACAGTGGGGGCTGGCAATGAGCAGTTCTTC.

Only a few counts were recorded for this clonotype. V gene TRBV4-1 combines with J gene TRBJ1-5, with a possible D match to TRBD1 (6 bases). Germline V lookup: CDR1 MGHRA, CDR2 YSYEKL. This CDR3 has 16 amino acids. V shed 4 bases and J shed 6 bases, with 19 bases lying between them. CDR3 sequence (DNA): TGCGCCAGCAGCCGCCGCGGGGGGCAAGTAGGTCAGCCCCAGCATTTT. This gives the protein CASSRRGGQVGQPQHF.

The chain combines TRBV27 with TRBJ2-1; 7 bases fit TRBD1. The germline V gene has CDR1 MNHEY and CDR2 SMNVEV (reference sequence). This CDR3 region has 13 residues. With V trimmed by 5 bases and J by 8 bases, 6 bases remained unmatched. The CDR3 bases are TGTGCCAGCAGTCATGACAGGGTCTATGAGCAGTTCTTC. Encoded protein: CASSHDRVYEQFF.

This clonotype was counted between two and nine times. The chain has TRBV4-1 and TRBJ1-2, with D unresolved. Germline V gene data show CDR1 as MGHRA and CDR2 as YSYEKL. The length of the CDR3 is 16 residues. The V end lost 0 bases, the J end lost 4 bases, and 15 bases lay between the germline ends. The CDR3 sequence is CASSQDPIRLSYGYTF. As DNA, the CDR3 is TGCGCCAGCAGCCAAGACCCTATAAGGTTATCCTATGGCTACACCTTC.

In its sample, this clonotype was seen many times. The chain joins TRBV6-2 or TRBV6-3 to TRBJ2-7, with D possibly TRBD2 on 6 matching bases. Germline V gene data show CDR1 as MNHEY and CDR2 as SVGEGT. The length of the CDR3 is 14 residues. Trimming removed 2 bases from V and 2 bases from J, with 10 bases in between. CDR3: CASSYRRGAYEQYF. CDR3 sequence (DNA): TGTGCCAGCAGTTACCGGCGGGGAGCCTACGAGCAGTACTTC.

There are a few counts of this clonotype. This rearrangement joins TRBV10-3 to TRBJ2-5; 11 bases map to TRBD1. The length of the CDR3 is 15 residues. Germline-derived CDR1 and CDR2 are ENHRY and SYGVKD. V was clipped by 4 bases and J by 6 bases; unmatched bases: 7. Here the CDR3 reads CAISAGDRGWQTQYF. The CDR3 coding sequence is TGTGCCATCAGTGCCGGGGACAGGGGGTGGCAGACCCAGTACTTC.

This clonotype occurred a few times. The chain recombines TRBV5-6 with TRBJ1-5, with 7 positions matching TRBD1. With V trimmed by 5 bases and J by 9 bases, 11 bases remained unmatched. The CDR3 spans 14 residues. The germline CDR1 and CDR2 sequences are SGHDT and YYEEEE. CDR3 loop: CASSSGTVGRPQHF. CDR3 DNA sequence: TGTGCCAGCAGTTCCGGGACAGTAGGCCGGCCCCAGCATTTT.

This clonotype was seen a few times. CDR3 DNA sequence: TGTGCCAGCAGCTCCAACAGGGTCAGGGAGCTGTTTTTT. Amino acids: CASSSNRVRELFF. The rearrangement links TRBV11-2 to TRBJ2-2; the D gene is possibly TRBD1 (6 bases). The CDR3 sequence is 13 residues long. Trimming took 4 bases from V and 9 from J, leaving 12 bases between them. The V gene's germline CDR1 is SGHAT and CDR2 FQNNGV.

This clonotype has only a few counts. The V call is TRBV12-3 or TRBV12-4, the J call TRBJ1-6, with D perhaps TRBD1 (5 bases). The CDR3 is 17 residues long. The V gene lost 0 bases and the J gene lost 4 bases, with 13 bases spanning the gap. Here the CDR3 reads CASSLALGSGYNSPLHF. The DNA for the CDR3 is TGTGCCAGCAGTTTAGCTCTGGGTTCAGGGTATAATTCACCCCTCCACTTT.

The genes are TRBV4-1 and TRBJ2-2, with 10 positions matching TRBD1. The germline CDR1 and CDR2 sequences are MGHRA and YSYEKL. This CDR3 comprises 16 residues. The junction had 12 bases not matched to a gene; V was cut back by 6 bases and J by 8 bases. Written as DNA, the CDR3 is TGCGCCAGCAGACCACCGGGACAGGGGATTGTAGGGGAGCTGTTTTTT. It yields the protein CASRPPGQGIVGELFF.

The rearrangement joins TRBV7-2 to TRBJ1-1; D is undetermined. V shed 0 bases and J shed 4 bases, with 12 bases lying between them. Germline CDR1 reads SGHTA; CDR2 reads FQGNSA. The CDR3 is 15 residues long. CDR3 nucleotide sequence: TGTGCCAGCAGCTTAGCACTCCTAAGGCCCACTGAAGCTTTCTTT. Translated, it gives CASSLALLRPTEAFF.

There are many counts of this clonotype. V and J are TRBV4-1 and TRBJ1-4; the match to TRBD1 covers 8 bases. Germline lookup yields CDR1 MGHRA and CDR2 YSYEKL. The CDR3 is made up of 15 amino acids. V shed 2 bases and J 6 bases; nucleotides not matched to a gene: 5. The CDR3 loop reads CASSQTGGLYEKLFF. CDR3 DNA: TGCGCCAGCAGCCAAACAGGGGGATTGTATGAAAAACTGTTTTTT.

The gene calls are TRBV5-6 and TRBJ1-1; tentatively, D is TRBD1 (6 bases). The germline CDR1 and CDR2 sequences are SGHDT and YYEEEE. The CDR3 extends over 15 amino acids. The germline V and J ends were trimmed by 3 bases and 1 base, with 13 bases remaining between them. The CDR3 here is CASSSLTTGNTEAFF. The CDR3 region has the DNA TGTGCCAGCAGCTCCCTAACGACAGGGAACACTGAAGCTTTCTTT.

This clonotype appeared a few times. CDR3 nucleotide sequence: TGTGCCAGCAGTGGAGCGGGGACTAAAGAGACCCAGTACTTC. This gives the protein CASSGAGTKETQYF. J is TRBJ2-5 and V is TRBV2; TRBD2 matches at 7 bases. V trimming: 4 bases; J trimming: 3 bases; junction bases outside the gene matches: 5. Germline loops: CDR1 SNHLY, CDR2 FYNNEI. This CDR3 is 14 amino acids long. The full variable domain, in which reference TRBV2 and TRBJ2-5 provide the parts outside the CDR3, is EPEVTQTPSHQVTQMGQEVILRCVPISNHLYFYWYRQILGQKVEFLVSFYNNEISEKSEIFDDQFSVERPDGSNFTLKIRSTKLEDSAMYFCASSGAGTKETQYFGPGTRLLVL.

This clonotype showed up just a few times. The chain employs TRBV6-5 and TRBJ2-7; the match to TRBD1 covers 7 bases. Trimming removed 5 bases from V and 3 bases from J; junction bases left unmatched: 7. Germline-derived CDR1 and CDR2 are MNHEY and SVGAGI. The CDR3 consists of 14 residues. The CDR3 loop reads CASSRRTGSYEQYV. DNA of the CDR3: TGTGCCAGCAGTCGACGGACAGGAAGCTACGAGCAGTACGTC.

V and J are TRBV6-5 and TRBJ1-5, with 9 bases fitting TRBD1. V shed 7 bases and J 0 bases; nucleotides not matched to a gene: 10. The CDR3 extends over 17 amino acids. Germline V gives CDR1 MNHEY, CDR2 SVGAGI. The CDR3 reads CASIQQGAHYSNQPQHF. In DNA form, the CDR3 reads TGTGCCAGCATCCAACAGGGGGCCCATTATAGCAATCAGCCCCAGCATTTT.

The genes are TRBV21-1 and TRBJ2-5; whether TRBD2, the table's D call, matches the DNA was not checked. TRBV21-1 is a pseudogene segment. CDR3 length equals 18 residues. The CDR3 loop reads CASSKALLAGGAQETQYF. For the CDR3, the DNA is TGTGCCAGCAGCAAAGCGCTCCTAGCGGGGGGCGCCCAAGAGACCCAGTACTTC.

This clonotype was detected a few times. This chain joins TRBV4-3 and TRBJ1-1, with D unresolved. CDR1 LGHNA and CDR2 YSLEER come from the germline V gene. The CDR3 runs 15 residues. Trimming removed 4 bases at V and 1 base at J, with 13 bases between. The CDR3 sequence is CASSPGIAGNTEAFF. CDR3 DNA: TGCGCCAGCAGCCCGGGGATAGCAGGGAACACTGAAGCTTTCTTT.

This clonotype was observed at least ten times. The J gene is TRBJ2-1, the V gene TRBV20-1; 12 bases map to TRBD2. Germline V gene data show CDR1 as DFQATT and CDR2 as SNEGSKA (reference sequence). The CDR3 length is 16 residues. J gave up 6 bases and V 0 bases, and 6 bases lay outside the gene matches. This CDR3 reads CSARDRLAGGTNEQFF. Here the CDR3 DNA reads TGCAGTGCTAGAGATCGGCTAGCGGGGGGGACCAATGAGCAGTTCTTC.

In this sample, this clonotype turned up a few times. The CDR3 nucleotides are TGCAGTACATACTCGGGACAGGGGGTAGAGCAGTACTTC. Encoded protein: CSTYSGQGVEQYF. The chain couples TRBV20-1 to TRBJ2-7; the match to TRBD1 covers 11 bases. This CDR3 contains 13 residues. Germline values: CDR1 DFQATT, CDR2 SNEGSKA (reference sequence). V shed 8 bases and J 7 bases; nucleotides not matched to a gene: 10.

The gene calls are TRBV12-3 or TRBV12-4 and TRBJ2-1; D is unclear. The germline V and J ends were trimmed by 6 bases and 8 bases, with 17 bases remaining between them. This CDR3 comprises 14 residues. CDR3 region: CASSDGWIGDEQFF. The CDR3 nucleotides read TGTGCCAGCAGCGATGGTTGGATCGGCGATGAGCAGTTCTTC.

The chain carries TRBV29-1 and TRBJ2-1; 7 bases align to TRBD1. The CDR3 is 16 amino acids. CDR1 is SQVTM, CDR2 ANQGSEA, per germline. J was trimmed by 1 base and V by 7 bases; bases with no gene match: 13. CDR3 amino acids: CSAEGAQGNSYNEQFF. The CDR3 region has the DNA TGCAGCGCAGAGGGGGCACAGGGGAATTCCTACAATGAGCAGTTCTTC.

The CDR3 loop reads CASLGPMNTEAFF. As DNA, the CDR3 is TGTGCCAGCCTCGGGCCAATGAACACTGAAGCTTTCTTT. The gene calls are TRBV7-8 and TRBJ1-1; no clear D gene. Trimming cost V 8 bases and J 0 bases, with 10 bases left between them. Germline assignment: CDR1 SGHVS and CDR2 FQNEAQ. This CDR3 is 13 amino acids long. The whole variable domain, filled in from reference TRBV7-8 and TRBJ1-1, reads GAGVSQSPRYKVAKRGQDVALRCDPISGHVSLFWYQQALGQGPEFLTYFQNEAQLDKSGLPSDRFFAERPEGSVSTLKIQRTQQEDSAVYLCASLGPMNTEAFFGQGTRLTVV.

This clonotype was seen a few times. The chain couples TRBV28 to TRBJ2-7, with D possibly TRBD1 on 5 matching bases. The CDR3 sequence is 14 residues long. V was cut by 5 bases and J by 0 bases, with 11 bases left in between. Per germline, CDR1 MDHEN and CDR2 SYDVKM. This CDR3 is CASSRGSHSYEQYV. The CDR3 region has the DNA TGTGCCAGCAGTAGGGGTTCACACTCCTACGAGCAGTACGTC.

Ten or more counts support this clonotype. CDR3 nucleotide sequence: TGTGCCAGCAGCCAAGGACAGGGATGGAATGAGCAGTTCTTC. It is translated as CASSQGQGWNEQFF. This rearrangement joins TRBV7-2 to TRBJ2-1, with 8 bases that match TRBD1. The CDR3 has 14 residues. With V trimmed by 5 bases and J by 7 bases, 7 bases remained unmatched. The germline V gene encodes CDR1 SGHTA and CDR2 FQGNSA. Variable domain in full (rest from reference TRBV7-2 and TRBJ2-1): GAGVSQSPSNKVTEKGKDVELRCDPISGHTALYWYRQSLGQGLEFLIYFQGNSAPDKSGLPSDRFSAERTGGSVSTLTIQRTQQEDSAVYLCASSQGQGWNEQFFGPGTRLTVL.

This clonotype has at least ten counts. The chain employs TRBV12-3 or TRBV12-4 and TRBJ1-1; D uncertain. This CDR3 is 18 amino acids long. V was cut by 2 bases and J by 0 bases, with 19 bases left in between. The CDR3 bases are TGTGCCAGCAGTTTACCCCCGACGGGCCTCATCGTGAACACTGAAGCTTTCTTT. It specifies CASSLPPTGLIVNTEAFF.

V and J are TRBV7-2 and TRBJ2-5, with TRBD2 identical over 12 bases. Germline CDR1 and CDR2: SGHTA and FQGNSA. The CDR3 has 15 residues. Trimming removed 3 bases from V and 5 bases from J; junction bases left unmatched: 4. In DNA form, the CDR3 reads TGTGCCAGCAGCTTTACTAGCGGGGGGAAGGAGACCCAGTACTTC. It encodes CASSFTSGGKETQYF.

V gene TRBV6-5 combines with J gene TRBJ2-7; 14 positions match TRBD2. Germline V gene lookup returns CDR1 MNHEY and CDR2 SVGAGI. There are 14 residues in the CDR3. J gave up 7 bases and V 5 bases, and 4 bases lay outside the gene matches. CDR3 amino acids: CASSTWTSGREQYF. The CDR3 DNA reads TGTGCCAGCAGTACGTGGACTAGCGGGAGGGAGCAGTACTTC.

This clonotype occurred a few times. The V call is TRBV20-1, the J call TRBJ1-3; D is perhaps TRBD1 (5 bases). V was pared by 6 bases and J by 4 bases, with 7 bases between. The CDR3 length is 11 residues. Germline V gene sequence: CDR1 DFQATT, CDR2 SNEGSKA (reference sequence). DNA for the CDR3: TGCAGTGCGGGGGGGGGAAACACCATATATTTT. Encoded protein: CSAGGGNTIYF.

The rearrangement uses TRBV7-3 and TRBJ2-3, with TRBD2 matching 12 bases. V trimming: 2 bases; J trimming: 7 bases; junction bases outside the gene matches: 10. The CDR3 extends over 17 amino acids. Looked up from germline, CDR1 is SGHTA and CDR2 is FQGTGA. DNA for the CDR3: TGTGCCAGCAGCTTACCCTCTCCTAGCGGGGGGGCGCATACGCAGTATTTT. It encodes CASSLPSPSGGAHTQYF.